The sequence of this T cell receptor (beta chain) was determined in a study of OX40 agonist ivuxolimab in advanced cancers. At the level of the study: All patients had ivuxolimab intravenously every 2 weeks at 0.01 to 10 mg/kg. The dose-escalation cohort had hepatocellular carcinoma, melanoma, renal cell or head and neck cancer. Roughly two fifths of patients had received prior checkpoint inhibitor therapy.

Only in-frame clones appear in the TCRdb table, and some are missing; sequencing was by immunoSEQ multiplex PCR. The sample shows approximately 40,000 clones, around 82% of them seen only once. Trimming pared 6 bases from V and 1 base from J, leaving 4 bases between. Germline V gene sequence: CDR1 LNHDA, CDR2 SQIVND (reference sequence). The CDR3 runs to 12 residues. The rearrangement uses TRBV19 and TRBJ1-5; D is unclear. The sample in question was CD4+ or CD8+ T cells sorted from blood, obtained in a trial of the OX40 agonist ivuxolimab. This receptor was obtained from an adult with an advanced solid tumor such as melanoma, head and neck, liver or kidney cancer. CDR3 protein: CASRASNQPQHF. The CDR3 DNA reads TGTGCCAGTAGGGCGAGCAATCAGCCCCAGCATTTT.